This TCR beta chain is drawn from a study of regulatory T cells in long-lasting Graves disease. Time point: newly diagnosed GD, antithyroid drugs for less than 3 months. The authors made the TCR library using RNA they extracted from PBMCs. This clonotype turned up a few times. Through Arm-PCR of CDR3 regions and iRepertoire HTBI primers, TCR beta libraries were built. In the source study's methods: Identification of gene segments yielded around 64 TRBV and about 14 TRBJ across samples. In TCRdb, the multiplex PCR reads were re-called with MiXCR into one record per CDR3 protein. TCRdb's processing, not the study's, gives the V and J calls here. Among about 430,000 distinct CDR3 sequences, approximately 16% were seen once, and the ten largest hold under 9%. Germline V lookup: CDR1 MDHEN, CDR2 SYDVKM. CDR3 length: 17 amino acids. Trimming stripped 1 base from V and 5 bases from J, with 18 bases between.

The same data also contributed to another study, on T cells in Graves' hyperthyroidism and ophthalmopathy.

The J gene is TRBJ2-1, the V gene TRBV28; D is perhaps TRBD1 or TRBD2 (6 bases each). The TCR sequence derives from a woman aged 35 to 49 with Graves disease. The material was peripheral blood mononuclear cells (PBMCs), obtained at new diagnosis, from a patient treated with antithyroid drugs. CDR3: CASSLFGVGRDNNEQFF. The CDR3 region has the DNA TGTGCCAGCAGTTTATTTGGGGTAGGGCGGGACAACAATGAGCAGTTCTTC. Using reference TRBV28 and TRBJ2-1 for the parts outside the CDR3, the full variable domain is DVKVTQSSRYLVKRTGEKVFLECVQDMDHENMFWYRQDPGLGLRLIYFSYDVKMKEKGDIPEGYSVSREKKERFSLILESASTNQTSMYLCASSLFGVGRDNNEQFFGPGTRLTVL.